This T cell receptor beta chain was sequenced during a study of T cells after yellow fever vaccination. The study's findings and limits: Contamination by abundant bulk-population clonotypes could be present in FACS-sorted repertoires. Overall, a small share of clonotypes was seen in both CD4 and CD8 compartments.

This CDR3 contains 12 residues. V was pared by 6 bases and J by 5 bases, with 7 bases between. The germline CDR1 and CDR2 sequences are KGHSH and LQKENI. This clonotype was seen at least ten times. Its matching antigen is unknown. Template switching by 5'RACE produced TCR cDNA, adding a universal primer site and UMIs. MiXCR, applied by TCRdb to the 5' RACE reads, yields one record per CDR3 protein. The data show a few hundred thousand distinct CDR3 sequences, approximately 3.9% seen once. V gene TRBV18 combines with J gene TRBJ1-4; D perhaps matches TRBD1 (6 bases). This TCR was recovered from a man aged 18 to 35 who received the YFV17D yellow fever vaccine. The specimen was PBMCs, collected 5 days after the yellow fever booster vaccination. CDR3 in DNA: TGTGCCAGCTCGGACAGAAATGAAAAACTGTTTTTT. Translation: CASSDRNEKLFF.